One and the same sample provided the 8 T cell receptor beta chains below, sequenced in a study of blood T cell repertoires in COVID-19. Data came from immunoSEQ multiplex PCR; TCRdb stores just in-frame clones and leaves some out. The repertoire consists of roughly 200,000 clones, with 70% to 90% occurring once and the leading ten covering about 20%. The sample consisted of peripheral blood. These receptor sequences come from a person in their 70s with COVID-19, enrolled during active disease.

The CDR3 is CASSQGDSGSYEQYF. The CDR3, as DNA: TGTGCCAGCAGCCAAGGGGATAGCGGGAGCTACGAGCAGTACTTC. The chain combines TRBV4-2 with TRBJ2-7, with 9 bases that match TRBD2. This CDR3 has 15 residues. Trimming took 1 base from V and 3 from J; bases not matched to a gene: 4. Germline V lookup: CDR1 LGHNA, CDR2 YNFKEQ.

V and J are TRBV27 and TRBJ2-1; a weak D match, TRBD1 (8 bases). The length of the CDR3 is 16 residues. Germline lookup yields CDR1 MNHEY and CDR2 SMNVEV (reference sequence). Trimming left V 4 bases short and J 3 bases short, with 16 bases between. CDR3 protein: CASSSRQGRVYNEQFF. The CDR3, as DNA: TGTGCCAGCAGTTCTAGACAGGGGAGGGTCTACAATGAGCAGTTCTTC.

V gene TRBV7-6 combines with J gene TRBJ2-7; TRBD1 might be the D (6 bases). V lost 5 bases and J lost 3, with 17 bases in between. Germline V lookup: CDR1 SGHVS, CDR2 FNYEAQ. CDR3 size: 15 residues. The chain's CDR3 is CASSRGQNGDYEQYF. The CDR3, as DNA: TGTGCCAGCAGCCGAGGACAGAATGGGGACTACGAGCAGTACTTC.

The rearrangement uses TRBV7-9 and TRBJ2-1; 9 nucleotides match TRBD1. V trimming: 3 bases; J trimming: 0 bases; junction bases outside the gene matches: 12. This CDR3 has 19 residues. Germline CDR1 and CDR2: SEHNR and FQNEAQ (reference sequence). As DNA, the CDR3 is TGTGCCAGCAGCTTTCCGGGACAGGGCCCCGTAAGCTCCTACAATGAGCAGTTCTTC. Residues: CASSFPGQGPVSSYNEQFF.

The rearrangement links TRBV2 to TRBJ1-1; 7 nucleotides line up with TRBD1. This CDR3 comprises 12 residues. Germline V gene sequence: CDR1 SNHLY, CDR2 FYNNEI. V shed 6 bases and J 7 bases; nucleotides not matched to a gene: 5. The DNA for the CDR3 is TGTGCCAGCAGACGGCAGGGGGATGAAGCTTTCTTT. Amino acid sequence: CASRRQGDEAFF.

This chain joins TRBV5-1 and TRBJ1-1; no clear D gene. With 4 bases removed from V and 1 base from J, the gap between germline ends came to 14 bases. The CDR3 has 15 residues. Germline V lookup: CDR1 SGHRS, CDR2 YFSETQ. CDR3 amino acids: CASSTLGYRNTEAFF. The CDR3 DNA follows: TGCGCCAGCAGCACCCTGGGCTACAGGAACACTGAAGCTTTCTTT.

V usage is TRBV10-3 and J usage is TRBJ1-6; TRBD1 matches at 10 bases. Trimming cost V 9 bases and J 10 bases; bases outside gene matches: 9. This CDR3 region has 14 residues. Germline lookup yields CDR1 ENHRY and CDR2 SYGVKD. CDR3 sequence (DNA): TGTGCCATTGCCCGGGACAGGGGTAACTCACCCCTCCACTTT. This gives the protein CAIARDRGNSPLHF.

V and J are TRBV18 and TRBJ1-4; TRBD1 aligns across 8 bases. J lost 5 bases, V lost 1 base, and 9 bases had no gene match. Germline CDR1 is KGHSH and CDR2 is LQKENI. The CDR3 contains 17 residues. The CDR3 DNA is TGTGCCAGCTCACCACGAAATAGGACAGGGAAAAATGAAAAACTGTTTTTT. Amino acids: CASSPRNRTGKNEKLFF.